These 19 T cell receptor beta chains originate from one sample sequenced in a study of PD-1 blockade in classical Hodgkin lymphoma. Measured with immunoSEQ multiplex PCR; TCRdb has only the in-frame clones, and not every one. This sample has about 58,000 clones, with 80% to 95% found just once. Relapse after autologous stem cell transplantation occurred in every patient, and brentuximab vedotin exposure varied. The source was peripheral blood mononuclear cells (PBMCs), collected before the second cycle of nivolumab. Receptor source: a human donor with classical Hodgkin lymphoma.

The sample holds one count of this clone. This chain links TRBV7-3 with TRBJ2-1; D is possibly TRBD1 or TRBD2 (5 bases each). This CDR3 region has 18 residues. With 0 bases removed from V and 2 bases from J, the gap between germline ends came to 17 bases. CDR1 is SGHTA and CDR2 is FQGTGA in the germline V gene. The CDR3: CASSLTGLAPTPYNEQFF. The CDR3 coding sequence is TGTGCCAGCAGCTTAACGGGGCTAGCTCCTACACCCTACAATGAGCAGTTCTTC.

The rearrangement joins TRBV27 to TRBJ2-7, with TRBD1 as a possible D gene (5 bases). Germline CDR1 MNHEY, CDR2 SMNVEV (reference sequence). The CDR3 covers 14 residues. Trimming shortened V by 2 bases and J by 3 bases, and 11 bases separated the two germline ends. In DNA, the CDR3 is TGTGCCAGCAGTTTAATGTCAGGGTTCTACGAGCAGTACTTC. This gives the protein CASSLMSGFYEQYF.

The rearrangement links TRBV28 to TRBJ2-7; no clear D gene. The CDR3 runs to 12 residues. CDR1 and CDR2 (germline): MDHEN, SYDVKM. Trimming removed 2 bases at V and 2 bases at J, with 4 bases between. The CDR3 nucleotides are TGTGCCAGCAGTTTAGCAACCTACGAGCAGTACTTC. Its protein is CASSLATYEQYF.

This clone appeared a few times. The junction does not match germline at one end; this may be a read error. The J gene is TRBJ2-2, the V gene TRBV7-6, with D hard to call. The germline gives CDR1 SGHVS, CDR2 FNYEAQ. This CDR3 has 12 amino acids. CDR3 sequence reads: CASRLDTGELFF. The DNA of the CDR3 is TGTGCCAGCAGATTAGACACCGGGGAGCTGTTTTTT.

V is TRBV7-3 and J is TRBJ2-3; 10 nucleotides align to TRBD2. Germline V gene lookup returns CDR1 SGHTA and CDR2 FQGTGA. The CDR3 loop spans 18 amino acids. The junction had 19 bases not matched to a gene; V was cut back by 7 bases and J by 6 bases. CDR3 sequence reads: CASNYRASGSRETDTQYF. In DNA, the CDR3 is TGTGCCAGCAACTATCGGGCTAGCGGGAGTCGAGAGACCGATACGCAGTATTTT.

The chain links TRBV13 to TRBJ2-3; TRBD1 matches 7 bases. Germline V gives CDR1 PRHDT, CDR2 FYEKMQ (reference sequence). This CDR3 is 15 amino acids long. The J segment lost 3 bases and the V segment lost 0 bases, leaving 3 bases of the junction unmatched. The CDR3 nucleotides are TGTGCCAGCAGCTTAGGGGACAGGATAACAGATACGCAGTATTTT. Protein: CASSLGDRITDTQYF.

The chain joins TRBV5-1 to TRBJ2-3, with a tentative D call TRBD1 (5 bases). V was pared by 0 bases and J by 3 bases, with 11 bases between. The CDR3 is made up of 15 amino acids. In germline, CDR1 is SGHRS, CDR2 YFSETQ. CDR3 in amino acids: CASSLGGRPTDTQYF. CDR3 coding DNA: TGCGCCAGCAGCTTGGGGGGCAGGCCGACAGATACGCAGTATTTT.

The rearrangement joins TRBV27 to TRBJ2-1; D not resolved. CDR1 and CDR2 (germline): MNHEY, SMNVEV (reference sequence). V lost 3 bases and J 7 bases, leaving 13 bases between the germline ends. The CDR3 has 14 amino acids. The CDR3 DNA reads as TGTGCCAGCAGTTTCGCCGCAGGTCTAAATGAGCAGTTCTTC. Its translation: CASSFAAGLNEQFF.

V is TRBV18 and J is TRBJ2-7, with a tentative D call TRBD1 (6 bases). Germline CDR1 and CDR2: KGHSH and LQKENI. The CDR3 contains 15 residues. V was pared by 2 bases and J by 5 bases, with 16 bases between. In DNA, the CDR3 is TGTGCCAGCTCACCAGGTAGGGCAGGGGTCCACGAGCAGTACTTC. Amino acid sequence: CASSPGRAGVHEQYF.

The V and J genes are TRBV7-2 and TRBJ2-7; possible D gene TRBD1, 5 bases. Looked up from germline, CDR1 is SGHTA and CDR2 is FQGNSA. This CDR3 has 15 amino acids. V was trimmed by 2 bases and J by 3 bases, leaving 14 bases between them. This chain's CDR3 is CASSLTWEGVYEQYF. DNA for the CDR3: TGTGCCAGCAGCTTAACATGGGAAGGGGTCTACGAGCAGTACTTC.

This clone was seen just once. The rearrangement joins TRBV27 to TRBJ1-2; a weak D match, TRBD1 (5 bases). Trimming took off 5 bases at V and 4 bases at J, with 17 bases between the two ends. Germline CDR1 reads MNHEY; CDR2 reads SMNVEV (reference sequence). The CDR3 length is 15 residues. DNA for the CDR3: TGTGCCAGCAGTCCCTCCCCGGGGGGGACCTATGGCTACACCTTC. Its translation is CASSPSPGGTYGYTF.

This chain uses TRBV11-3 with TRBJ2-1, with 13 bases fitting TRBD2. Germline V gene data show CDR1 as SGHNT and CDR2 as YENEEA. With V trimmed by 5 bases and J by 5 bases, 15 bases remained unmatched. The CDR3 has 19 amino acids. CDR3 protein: CASSPWGTSGAFPDNEQFF. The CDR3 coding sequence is TGTGCCAGCAGCCCCTGGGGGACTAGCGGGGCCTTCCCCGACAATGAGCAGTTCTTC.

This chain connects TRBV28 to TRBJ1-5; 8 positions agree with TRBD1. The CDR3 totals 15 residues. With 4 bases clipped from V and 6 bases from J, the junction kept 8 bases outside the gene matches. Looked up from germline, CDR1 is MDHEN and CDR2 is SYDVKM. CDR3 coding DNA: TGTGCCAGCAGTTATCGGACAGGGAGGGTTCAGCCCCAGCATTTT. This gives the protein CASSYRTGRVQPQHF.

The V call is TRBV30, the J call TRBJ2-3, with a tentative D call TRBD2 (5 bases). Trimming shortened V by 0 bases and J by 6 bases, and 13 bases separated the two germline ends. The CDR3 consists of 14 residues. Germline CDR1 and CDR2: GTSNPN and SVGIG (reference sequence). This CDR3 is CAWSVRGATDTQYF. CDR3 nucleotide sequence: TGTGCCTGGAGTGTACGGGGAGCAACGGATACGCAGTATTTT.

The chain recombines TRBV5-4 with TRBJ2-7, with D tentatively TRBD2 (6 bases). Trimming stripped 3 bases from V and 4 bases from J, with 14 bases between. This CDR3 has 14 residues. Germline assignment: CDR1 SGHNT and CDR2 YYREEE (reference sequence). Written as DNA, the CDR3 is TGTGCCAGCAGCTCTCTAACTGGGGGGTACGAGCAGTACTTC. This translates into CASSSLTGGYEQYF.

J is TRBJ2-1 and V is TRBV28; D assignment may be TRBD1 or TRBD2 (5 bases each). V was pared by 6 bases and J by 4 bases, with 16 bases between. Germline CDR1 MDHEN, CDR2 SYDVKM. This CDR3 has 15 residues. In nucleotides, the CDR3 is TGTGCCAGCAGCCTCCGGGACCGTCCTTACAATGAGCAGTTCTTC. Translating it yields CASSLRDRPYNEQFF.

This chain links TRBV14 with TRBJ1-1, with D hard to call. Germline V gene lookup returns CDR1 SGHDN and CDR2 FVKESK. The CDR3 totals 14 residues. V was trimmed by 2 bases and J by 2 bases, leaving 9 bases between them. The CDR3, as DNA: TGTGCCAGCAGCCAACCTACGGCCAACACTGAAGCTTTCTTT. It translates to CASSQPTANTEAFF.

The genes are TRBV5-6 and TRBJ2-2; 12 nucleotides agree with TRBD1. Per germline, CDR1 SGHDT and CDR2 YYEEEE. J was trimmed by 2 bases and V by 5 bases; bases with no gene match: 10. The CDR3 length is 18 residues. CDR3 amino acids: CASRTFRDRGLNTGELFF. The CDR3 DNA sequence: TGTGCCAGCAGGACCTTCCGGGACAGGGGGCTTAACACCGGGGAGCTGTTTTTT.

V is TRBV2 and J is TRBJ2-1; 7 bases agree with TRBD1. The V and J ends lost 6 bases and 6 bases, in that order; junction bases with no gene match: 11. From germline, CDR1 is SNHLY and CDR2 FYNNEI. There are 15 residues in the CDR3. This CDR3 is CASRQGNGASNEQFF. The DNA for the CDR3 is TGTGCCAGCAGACAGGGGAACGGCGCCTCCAATGAGCAGTTCTTC.